This is a list of T cell receptor beta chains from one sample in a study of neurological immune-mediated disorders. MiXCR, applied by TCRdb to the 5' RACE reads, yields one record per CDR3 protein. The repertoire consists of 55,000 or so distinct CDR3 sequences, with 4% occurring once and the leading ten covering roughly 1.9%. Sequenced sample: CD4+ T cells from blood. Receptor source: a middle-aged woman with multiple sclerosis. CDR3s include the opening cysteine and the closing phenylalanine or tryptophan. D genes are given only for firm matches. Clone sizes are given selectively: once, few, many, or a class where the clone is expanded.

>TRBJ2-1|TRBV7-9|many|TRBD2
CASSSRHWGGWNEQFF
TGTGCCAGCAGCTCGCGGCATTGGGGGGGTTGGAATGAGCAGTTCTTC
>TRBJ2-2|TRBV5-1|many|-
CASSLERAGELFF
TGCGCCAGCAGCTTGGAGAGGGCCGGGGAGCTGTTTTTT
>TRBJ2-7|TRBV5-1|-|-
CASSLERYEQYF
TGCGCCAGCAGCTTGGAGAGGTACGAGCAGTACTTC
>TRBJ1-1|TRBV5-1|many|-
CASSLSGIAEAFF
TGCGCCAGCAGCTTAAGCGGAATAGCTGAAGCTTTCTTT
>TRBJ2-1|TRBV20-1|many|TRBD2
CSALGLAGGLYNEQFF
TGCAGTGCTCTTGGACTAGCGGGGGGGCTTTACAATGAGCAGTTCTTC
>TRBJ2-5|TRBV5-1|many|TRBD1
CASSRGQGADGETQYF
TGCGCCAGCAGTCGCGGACAGGGGGCTGACGGAGAGACCCAGTACTTC
>TRBJ2-3|TRBV29-1|-|-
CSVDQGTDTQYF
TGCAGCGTTGATCAGGGCACAGATACGCAGTATTTT
>TRBJ1-4|TRBV20-1|medium-sized|-
CSAPGHRNEKLFF
TGCAGTGCTCCGGGACATCGTAATGAAAAACTGTTTTTT
>TRBJ2-5|TRBV29-1|medium-sized|-
CSVATGTGETQYF
TGCAGCGTTGCAACCGGGACGGGGGAGACCCAGTACTTC
>TRBJ1-5|TRBV5-1|many|-
CASSLGVGQPQHF
TGCGCCAGCAGCTTGGGGGTCGGTCAGCCCCAGCATTTT
>TRBJ2-1|TRBV5-1|many|TRBD2
CASSPRGGPTYNEQFF
TGCGCCAGCAGCCCTCGGGGAGGGCCCACCTACAATGAGCAGTTCTTC
>TRBJ1-5|TRBV27|many|TRBD1
CASRGDRGQPQHF
TGTGCCAGCAGGGGGGACAGGGGTCAGCCCCAGCATTTT
>TRBJ1-1|TRBV12-3/TRBV12-4|many|-
CASSFTPRALNTEAFF
TGTGCCAGCAGTTTCACCCCCAGGGCTTTGAACACTGAAGCTTTCTTT
>TRBJ2-3|TRBV5-1|many|TRBD2
CASSLVPSGGANTQYF
TGCGCCAGCAGCTTGGTACCTAGCGGGGGGGCGAATACGCAGTATTTT
>TRBJ2-2|TRBV20-1|many|-
CSATDRVTGELFF
TGCAGTGCCACTGATAGGGTTACCGGGGAGCTGTTTTTT
>TRBJ2-7|TRBV27|many|TRBD2
CASSLSGPRGDEQYF
TGTGCCAGCAGTTTATCGGGGCCCCGGGGGGACGAGCAGTACTTC
>TRBJ2-2|TRBV12-3/TRBV12-4|many|TRBD1
CASSPGTGGGWTGELFF
TGTGCCAGCAGTCCGGGGACAGGGGGCGGTTGGACCGGGGAGCTGTTTTTT